A single TCR beta chain is shown here with its context. The data are from a study of blood T cell repertoires in COVID-19. Study-level information: Whether acute or convalescent, the COVID-19 samples came from the United States, Italy and Spain. Sample material is recorded as cDNA or gDNA derived from T cells, B-cell-depleted T cells, or PBMCs.

V was pared by 6 bases and J by 2 bases, with 12 bases of the junction left unmatched. The germline gives CDR1 SNHLY, CDR2 FYNNEI. The CDR3 is made up of 16 amino acids. In the authors' methods: Reference gene primer amplification gave nucleated cell count estimates. TCRdb's copy holds only in-frame clones and misses some; the assay was immunoSEQ multiplex PCR. The V and J calls and clone size come from that table; D and trimming were worked out from the DNA. The table lists about 210,000 clones, roughly four fifths of them singletons. This clonotype was obtained from a woman in her forties with acute or convalescent COVID-19. Source material: peripheral blood. V and J are TRBV2 and TRBJ2-7; TRBD2 matches at 8 bases. DNA of the CDR3: TGTGCCAGCAGGCCCCAAGAAGGCGGGGGGACCTACGAGCAGTACTTC. Translation gives CASRPQEGGGTYEQYF. The full variable domain, with the rest looked up from reference TRBV2 and TRBJ2-7, is EPEVTQTPSHQVTQMGQEVILRCVPISNHLYFYWYRQILGQKVEFLVSFYNNEISEKSEIFDDQFSVERPDGSNFTLKIRSTKLEDSAMYFCASRPQEGGGTYEQYFGPGTRLTVT.